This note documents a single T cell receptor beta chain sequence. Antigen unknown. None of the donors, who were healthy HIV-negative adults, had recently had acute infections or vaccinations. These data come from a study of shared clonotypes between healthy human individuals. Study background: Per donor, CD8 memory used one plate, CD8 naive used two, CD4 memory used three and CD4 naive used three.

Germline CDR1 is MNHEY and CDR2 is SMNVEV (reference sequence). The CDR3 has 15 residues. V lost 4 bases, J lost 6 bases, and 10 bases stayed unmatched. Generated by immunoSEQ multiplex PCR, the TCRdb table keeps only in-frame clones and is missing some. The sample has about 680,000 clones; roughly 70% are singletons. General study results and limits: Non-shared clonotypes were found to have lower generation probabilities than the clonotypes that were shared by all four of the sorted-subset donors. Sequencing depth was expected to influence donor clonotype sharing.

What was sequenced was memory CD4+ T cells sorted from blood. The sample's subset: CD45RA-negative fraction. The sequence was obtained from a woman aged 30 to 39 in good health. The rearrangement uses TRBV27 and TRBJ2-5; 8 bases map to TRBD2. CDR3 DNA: TGTGCCAGCAGTTCGGCCCGGGGGGGTGCGAAGACCCAGTACTTC. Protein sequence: CASSSARGGAKTQYF.